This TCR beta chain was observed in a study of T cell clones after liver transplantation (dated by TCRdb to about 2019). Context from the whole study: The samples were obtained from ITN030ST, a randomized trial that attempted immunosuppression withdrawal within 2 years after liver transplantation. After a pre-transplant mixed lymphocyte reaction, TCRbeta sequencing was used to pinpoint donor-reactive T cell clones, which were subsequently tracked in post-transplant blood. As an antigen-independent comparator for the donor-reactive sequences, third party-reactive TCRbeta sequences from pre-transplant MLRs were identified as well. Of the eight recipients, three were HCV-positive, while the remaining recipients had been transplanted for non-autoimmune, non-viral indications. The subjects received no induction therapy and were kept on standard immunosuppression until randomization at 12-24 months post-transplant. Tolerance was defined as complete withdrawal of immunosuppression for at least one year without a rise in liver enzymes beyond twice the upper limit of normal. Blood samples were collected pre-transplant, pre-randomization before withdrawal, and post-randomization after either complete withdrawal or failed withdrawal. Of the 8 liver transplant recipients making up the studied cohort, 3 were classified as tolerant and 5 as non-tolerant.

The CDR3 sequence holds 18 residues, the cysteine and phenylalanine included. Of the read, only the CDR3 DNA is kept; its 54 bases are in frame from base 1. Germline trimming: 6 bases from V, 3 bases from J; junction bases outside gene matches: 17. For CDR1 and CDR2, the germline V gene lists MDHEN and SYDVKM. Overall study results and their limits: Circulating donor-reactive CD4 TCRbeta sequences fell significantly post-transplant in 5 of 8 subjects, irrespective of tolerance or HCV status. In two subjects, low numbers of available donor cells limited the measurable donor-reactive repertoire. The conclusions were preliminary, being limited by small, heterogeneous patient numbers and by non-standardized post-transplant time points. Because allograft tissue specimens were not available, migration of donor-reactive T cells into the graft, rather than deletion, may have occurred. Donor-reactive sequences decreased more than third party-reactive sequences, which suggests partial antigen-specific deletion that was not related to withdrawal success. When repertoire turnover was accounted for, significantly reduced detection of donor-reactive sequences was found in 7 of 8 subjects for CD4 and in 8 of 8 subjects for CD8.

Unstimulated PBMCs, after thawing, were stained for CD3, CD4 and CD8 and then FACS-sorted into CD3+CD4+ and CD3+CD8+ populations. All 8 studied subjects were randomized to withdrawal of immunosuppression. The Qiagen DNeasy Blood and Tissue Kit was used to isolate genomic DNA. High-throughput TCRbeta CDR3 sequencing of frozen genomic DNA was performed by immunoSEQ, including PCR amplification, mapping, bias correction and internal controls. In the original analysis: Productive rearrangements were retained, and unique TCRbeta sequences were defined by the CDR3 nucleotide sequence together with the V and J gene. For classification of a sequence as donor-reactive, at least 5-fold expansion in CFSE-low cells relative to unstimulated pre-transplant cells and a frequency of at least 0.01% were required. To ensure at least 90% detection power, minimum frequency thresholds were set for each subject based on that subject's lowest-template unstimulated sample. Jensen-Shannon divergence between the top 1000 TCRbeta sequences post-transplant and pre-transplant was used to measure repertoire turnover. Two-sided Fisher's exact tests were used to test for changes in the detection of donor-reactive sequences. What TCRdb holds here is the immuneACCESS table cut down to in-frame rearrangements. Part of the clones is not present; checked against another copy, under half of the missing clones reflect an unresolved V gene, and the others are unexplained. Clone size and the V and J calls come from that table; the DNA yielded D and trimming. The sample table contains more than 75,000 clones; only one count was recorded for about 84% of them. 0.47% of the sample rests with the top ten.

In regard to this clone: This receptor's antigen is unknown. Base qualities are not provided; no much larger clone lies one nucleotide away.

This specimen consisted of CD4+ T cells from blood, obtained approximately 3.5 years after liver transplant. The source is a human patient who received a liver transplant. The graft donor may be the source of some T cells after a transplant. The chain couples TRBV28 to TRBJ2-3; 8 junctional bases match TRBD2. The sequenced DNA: TGTGCCAGCAGCATAACACGTTTGAGGCGGGGGGTTACAGATACGCAGTATTTT. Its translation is CASSITRLRRGVTDTQYF.